These 20 T cell receptor beta chains were sequenced from one sample in a study of blood T cells in healthy people across ages. A sample-barcoded 5' primer and a J-beta primer mix were used in a second PCR of roughly 6 to 12 cycles. TCRdb reprocessed the 5' RACE reads via MiXCR and lists one record per CDR3 protein. The top ten clones hold 9.4% of a sample with 760,000 or so distinct CDR3 sequences, 20% to 25% of them seen once. These data were also filed under a second study, of T cells of mothers and their children.

The sequenced sample was blood. Receptors were obtained from a boy between 10 and 17 years old in good health.

For the CDR3, the DNA is TGTGCCAGCAGCGCGCAGGGGATGGGGTACACAGATACGCAGTATTTT. As protein: CASSAQGMGYTDTQYF. V and J are TRBV9 and TRBJ2-3, with a possible D match to TRBD1 (6 bases). CDR3 length equals 16 residues. Trimming took 3 bases from V and 2 from J, leaving 16 bases between them. Germline assignment: CDR1 SGDLS and CDR2 YYNGEE.

The chain's CDR3 is CASRAGTYTNEQFF. In nucleotides, the CDR3 is TGTGCCAGCAGAGCCGGGACTTACACCAATGAGCAGTTCTTC. The chain links TRBV2 to TRBJ2-5, with TRBD2 as a possible D gene (6 bases). The closer fit of TRBJ2-1 to the DNA end suggests the J call may be wrong. CDR1 is SNHLY and CDR2 is FYNNEI in the germline V gene. The CDR3 runs 14 residues.

The gene calls are TRBV29-1 and TRBJ1-2; no reliable D call. This CDR3 region has 11 residues. CDR1 is SQVTM, CDR2 ANQGSEA, per germline. Trimming pared 4 bases from V and 5 bases from J, leaving 8 bases between. The CDR3 DNA sequence: TGCAGCGTTGTAAAGCCTTATGGCTACACCTTC. This gives the protein CSVVKPYGYTF. The full variable domain, completed using reference TRBV29-1 and TRBJ1-2, is SAVISQKPSRDICQRGTSLTIQCQVDSQVTMMFWYRQQPGQSLTLIATANQGSEATYESGFVIDKFPISRPNLTFSTLTVSNMSPEDSSIYLCSVVKPYGYTFGSGTRLTVV.

This clonotype was seen more than once but under ten times. The genes are TRBV28 and TRBJ2-5, with 7 positions matching TRBD1. Germline lookup yields CDR1 MDHEN and CDR2 SYDVKM. After removal of 3 bases from V and 2 bases from J, the junction contained 12 bases not matched to a gene. The CDR3 has 17 residues. The chain's CDR3 is CASSLTAMGQYQETQYF. The CDR3 DNA sequence: TGTGCCAGCAGTTTGACCGCAATGGGACAGTATCAAGAGACCCAGTACTTC.

The genes are TRBV29-1 and TRBJ2-5; D is undetermined. The better agreement between TRBJ2-1 and the DNA end casts doubt on the J call. The CDR3 has 12 residues. Germline values: CDR1 SQVTM, CDR2 ANQGSEA. This chain's CDR3 is CSVASVGYEQFF. CDR3 sequence (DNA): TGCAGCGTTGCGTCAGTTGGGTATGAGCAGTTCTTC.

The rearrangement links TRBV6-2 or TRBV6-3 to TRBJ2-5; 10 bases map to TRBD2. CDR1 MNHEY and CDR2 SVGEGT come from the germline V gene. This CDR3 is 16 amino acids long. Trimming cost V 4 bases and J 4 bases; bases outside gene matches: 9. CDR3 sequence (DNA): TGTGCCAGCAGTTTAACTAGCGGGGCGTCTTCAGAGACCCAGTACTTC. This encodes CASSLTSGASSETQYF.

The chain links TRBV20-1 to TRBJ1-3; 7 bases match TRBD1. CDR1 and CDR2 from the germline V gene are DFQATT and SNEGSKA (reference sequence). The trim removed 3 bases at V and 0 bases at J, leaving 5 bases unmatched. CDR3 length: 15 amino acids. CDR3 sequence (DNA): TGCAGTGCTAGCCCCGGGACAGTCTCTGGAAACACCATATATTTT. Translation gives CSASPGTVSGNTIYF.

The chain recombines TRBV7-2 with TRBJ2-7; 8 positions match TRBD2. Germline lookup yields CDR1 SGHTA and CDR2 FQGNSA. The CDR3 covers 15 residues. J gave up 3 bases and V 5 bases, and 9 bases lay outside the gene matches. CDR3: CASSATSGTFYEQYF. The CDR3 DNA sequence: TGTGCCAGCAGCGCTACTAGCGGAACCTTCTACGAGCAGTACTTC.

To note about this clonotype: Because the CDR3 is missing its conserved closing phenylalanine or tryptophan, this is likely a read error. The chain uses TRBV7-6 and TRBJ1-1; unclear D gene. CDR1 and CDR2 (germline): SGHVS, FNYEAQ. CDR3 length equals 13 residues. CDR3 in amino acids: CVSSFYPNTEAFL. CDR3 nucleotide sequence: TGTGTCAGCAGCTTCTACCCGAACACTGAAGCTTTCCTT.

This clonotype was observed a few times. The V and J genes are TRBV7-9 and TRBJ2-5; 11 bases align to TRBD1. Gene TRBJ2-1 matches the end of the DNA better, so the J call may be wrong. This CDR3 is 16 amino acids long. Germline V gene data show CDR1 as SEHNR and CDR2 as FQNEAQ (reference sequence). Here the CDR3 DNA reads TGTGCCAGCAGCCCTAGTGGACAGGGGGCTAGGAATGAGCAGTTCTTC. Protein product: CASSPSGQGARNEQFF.

In the case of this clonotype: At one of its ends the junction is not consistent with the germline gene, which may arise from a read error. The genes are TRBV28 and TRBJ2-1; 10 bases agree with TRBD2. CDR3 size: 15 residues. CDR1 MDHEN and CDR2 SYDVKM come from the germline V gene. The CDR3 here is CASSFQLAGPNEQFF. CDR3 in DNA: TGCGCCAGCAGTTTTCAACTAGCGGGACCCAATGAGCAGTTCTTC.

The sample holds many counts of this clonotype. The chain combines TRBV5-5 with TRBJ2-7; tentative D call: TRBD1 (5 bases). The CDR3 is 12 amino acids. Trimming pared 2 bases from V and 4 bases from J, leaving 7 bases between. Looked up from germline, CDR1 is SGHKS and CDR2 is YYEKEE (reference sequence). Here the CDR3 DNA reads TGTGCCAGCAGCTTAGGGGAATACGAGCAGTACTTC. Its protein is CASSLGEYEQYF.

The CDR3 loop is CASTKRGGGDTQYF. In DNA, the CDR3 is TGTGCCAGCACCAAAAGGGGGGGCGGGGATACGCAGTATTTT. The V call is TRBV6-5, the J call TRBJ2-3; TRBD2 might be the D (7 bases). The CDR3 sequence is 14 residues long. The germline gives CDR1 MNHEY, CDR2 SVGAGI. V dropped 7 bases and J dropped 6 bases, with 17 bases sitting between them.

About this clonotype itself: A read error may produce the germline difference seen at one junction end. This chain uses TRBV10-3 with TRBJ2-1, with 8 positions matching TRBD1. In germline, CDR1 is ENHRY, CDR2 SYGVKD. The CDR3 extends over 15 amino acids. CDR3 in amino acids: CAVSSMDRVDNEQFF. The CDR3 bases are TGTGCCGTCAGTTCAATGGACAGGGTGGACAATGAGCAGTTCTTC.

Remarks on this clonotype: This CDR3 is missing its conserved last phenylalanine or tryptophan, likely due to a read error. The chain uses TRBV3-1 and TRBJ1-5, with 7 bases identical to TRBD1. CDR1 is LGHDT and CDR2 is YNNKEL in the germline V gene (reference sequence). V lost 5 bases, J lost 5 bases, and 6 bases stayed unmatched. The length of the CDR3 is 14 residues. The CDR3 spells CASSFKGADQPQHL. CDR3 coding DNA: TGTGCCAGCAGCTTCAAGGGGGCAGATCAGCCCCAGCATCTT.

A few counts support this clonotype. V is TRBV7-2 and J is TRBJ2-4, with TRBD1 as a possible D gene (7 bases). The CDR3 sequence is 15 residues long. The germline V and J ends were trimmed by 2 bases and 1 base, with 9 bases remaining between them. In germline, CDR1 is SGHTA, CDR2 FQGNSA. Here the CDR3 reads CASSLQGGAKNIQYF. Written as DNA, the CDR3 is TGTGCCAGCAGCTTACAGGGGGGCGCCAAAAACATTCAGTACTTC.

This clonotype was observed a few times. This chain uses TRBV20-1 with TRBJ2-3; 8 bases match TRBD2. This CDR3 has 14 residues. With 7 bases clipped from V and 2 bases from J, the junction kept 8 bases outside the gene matches. CDR1 DFQATT and CDR2 SNEGSKA come from the germline V gene (reference sequence). In DNA form, the CDR3 reads TGCAGTGTTTCCGGGGGGGCTATCACAGATACGCAGTATTTT. Amino acids: CSVSGGAITDTQYF.

This clonotype has more than one count but fewer than ten. This rearrangement joins TRBV29-1 to TRBJ1-1; D unclear. Looked up from germline, CDR1 is SQVTM and CDR2 is ANQGSEA. CDR3 length equals 16 residues. V was clipped by 7 bases and J by 0 bases, with 21 bases between them. The CDR3 coding sequence is TGCAGCGCCGACAATGGAAAGGGCTCTATGAACACTGAAGCTTTCTTT. This encodes CSADNGKGSMNTEAFF.

The rearrangement uses TRBV4-1 and TRBJ2-1; 8 positions agree with TRBD2. The ends lost 4 bases at V and 3 bases at J; junction bases unmatched: 5. Germline assignment: CDR1 MGHRA and CDR2 YSYEKL. The CDR3 consists of 15 residues. CDR3 sequence (DNA): TGCGCCAGCAGCCCGGGACTAGAGGTCTACAATGAGCAGTTCTTC. It translates to CASSPGLEVYNEQFF.

The chain is built from TRBV6-6 and TRBJ1-2, with a weak D call TRBD1 (6 bases). Looked up from germline, CDR1 is MNHNY and CDR2 is SVGAGI (reference sequence). The ends were cut back, 0 bases at V and 6 bases at J, with 17 bases in the middle. This CDR3 region has 16 residues. The DNA of the CDR3 is TGTGCCAGCAGTTACTCGATCCGGGGGCGAGAGGATGGCTACACCTTC. It codes for CASSYSIRGREDGYTF.